This TCR beta chain was identified during a study of human T cells and chemical hapten exposure. Germline V lookup: CDR1 LGHDT, CDR2 YNNKEL (reference sequence). V was cut by 4 bases and J by 7 bases, with 14 bases left in between. The CDR3 is 14 amino acids. Individual cDNA molecules had unique molecular identifiers attached to them by the library. Each CDR3 protein is one row after TCRdb ran MiXCR on the RACE reads. Of about 360,000 distinct CDR3 sequences in the sample, more than 4.5% are singletons; the top ten hold roughly 2.4%. This clonotype was seen repeatedly, ten times or more. The sample's time point: patch test 1, 2 weeks after DPC sensitization. Sample treatment: therapeutic diphenylcyclopropenone sensitization with weekly scalp DPC.

The chain uses TRBV3-1 and TRBJ1-5; D is possibly TRBD1 (5 bases). The sample here was whole blood, taken in connection with sensitization to the hapten diphenylcyclopropenone (DPC). The receptor comes from a woman between 45 and 60 years old with alopecia areata. Some clones in this sample may be carry-over from other donors' samples. CDR3 coding DNA: TGTGCCAGCAGCCCCGGGACGGGCGGGCAGCCCCAGCATTTT. Translation gives CASSPGTGGQPQHF.